This T cell receptor (beta chain) comes out of a study of shared clonotypes between healthy human individuals. The germline CDR1 and CDR2 sequences are SEHNR and FQNEAQ (reference sequence). The length of the CDR3 is 17 residues. The V gene lost 2 bases and the J gene lost 1 base, with 16 bases spanning the gap. Once extracted for a subset, genomic DNA was divided evenly among several immunoSEQ plates. Using immunoSEQ multiplex PCR, the repertoire was profiled, and TCRdb retains in-frame clones only, with some absent. The sample lists 2 million to 2.5 million clones, approximately 95% occurring once.

V and J are TRBV7-9 and TRBJ2-3; D gene uncertain. The source material was naive CD4+ T cells sorted from blood. This sample's subset: CD45RA+ positively selected. This TCR came from a young man in good health. CDR3: CASSLSRVYLGTDTQYF. CDR3 bases: TGTGCCAGCAGCTTATCCCGGGTGTACCTGGGCACAGATACGCAGTATTTT.